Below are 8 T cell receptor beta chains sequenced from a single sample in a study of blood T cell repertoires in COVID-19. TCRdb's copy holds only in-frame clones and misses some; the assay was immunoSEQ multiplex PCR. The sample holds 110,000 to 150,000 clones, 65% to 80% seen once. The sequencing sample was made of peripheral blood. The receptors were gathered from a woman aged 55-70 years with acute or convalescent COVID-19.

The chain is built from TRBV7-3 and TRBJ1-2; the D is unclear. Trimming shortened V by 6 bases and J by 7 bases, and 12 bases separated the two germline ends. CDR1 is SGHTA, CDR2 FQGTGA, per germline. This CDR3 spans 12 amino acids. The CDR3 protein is CASRSSKSGYTF. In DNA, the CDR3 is TGTGCCAGCAGGTCAAGCAAGAGTGGCTACACCTTC.

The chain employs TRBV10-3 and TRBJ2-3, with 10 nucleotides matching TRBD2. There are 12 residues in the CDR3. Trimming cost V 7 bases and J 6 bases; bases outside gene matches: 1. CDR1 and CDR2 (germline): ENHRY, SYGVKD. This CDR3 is CAINSGGDTQYF. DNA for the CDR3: TGTGCCATCAATAGCGGGGGGGATACGCAGTATTTT.

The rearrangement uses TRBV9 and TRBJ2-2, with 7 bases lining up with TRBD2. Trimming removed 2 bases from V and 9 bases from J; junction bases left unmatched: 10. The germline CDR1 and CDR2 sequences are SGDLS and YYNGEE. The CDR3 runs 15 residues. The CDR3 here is CASSVRDYPTRELFF. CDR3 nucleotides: TGTGCCAGCAGCGTCCGGGACTACCCTACCCGGGAGCTGTTTTTT.

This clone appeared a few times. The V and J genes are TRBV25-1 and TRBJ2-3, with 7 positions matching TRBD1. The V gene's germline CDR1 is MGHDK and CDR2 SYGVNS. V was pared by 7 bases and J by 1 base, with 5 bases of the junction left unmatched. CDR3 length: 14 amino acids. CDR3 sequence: CASTSGTGTDTQYF. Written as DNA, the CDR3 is TGTGCCAGCACCTCCGGGACAGGCACAGATACGCAGTATTTT.

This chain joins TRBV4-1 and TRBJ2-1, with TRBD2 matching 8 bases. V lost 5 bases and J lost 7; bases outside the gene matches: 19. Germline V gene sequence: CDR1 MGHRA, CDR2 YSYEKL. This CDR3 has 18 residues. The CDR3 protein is CASSGRRGVAGGSNEQFF. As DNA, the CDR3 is TGCGCCAGCAGCGGTCGCCGGGGCGTGGCGGGAGGCTCGAATGAGCAGTTCTTC.

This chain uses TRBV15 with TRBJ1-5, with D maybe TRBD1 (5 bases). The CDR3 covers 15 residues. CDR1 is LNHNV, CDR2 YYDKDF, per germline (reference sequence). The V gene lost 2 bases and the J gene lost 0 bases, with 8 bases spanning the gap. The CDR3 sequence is CATSRRTISNQPQHF. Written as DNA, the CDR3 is TGTGCCACCAGCAGAAGGACAATTAGCAATCAGCCCCAGCATTTT.

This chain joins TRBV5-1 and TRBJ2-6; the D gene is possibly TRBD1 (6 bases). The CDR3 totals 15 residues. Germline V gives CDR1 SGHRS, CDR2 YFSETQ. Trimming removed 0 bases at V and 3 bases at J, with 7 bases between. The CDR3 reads CASSLAGDGANVLTF. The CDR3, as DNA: TGCGCCAGCAGCTTGGCAGGGGATGGGGCCAACGTCCTGACTTTC.

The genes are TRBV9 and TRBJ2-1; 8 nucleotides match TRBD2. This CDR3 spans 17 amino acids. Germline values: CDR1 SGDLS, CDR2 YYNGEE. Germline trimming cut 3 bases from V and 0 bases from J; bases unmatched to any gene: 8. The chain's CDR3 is CASSAASTSVSYNEQFF. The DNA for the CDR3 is TGTGCCAGCAGCGCGGCCTCGACTAGCGTCTCCTACAATGAGCAGTTCTTC.